The 21 T cell receptor beta chains reported below all come from one sample, sequenced in a study of cytomegalovirus exposure and HLA in healthy donors. A multiplex PCR was run with 60 Vbeta primers and 13 Jbeta primers. Data came from immunoSEQ multiplex PCR; TCRdb stores just in-frame clones and leaves some out. Of roughly 180,000 clones listed, 65% to 85% are singletons. The sequenced material came from PBMCs. These receptors came from a woman between 45 and 60 years old in good health and CMV-seropositive.

The chain is built from TRBV5-1 and TRBJ2-1; 10 nucleotides line up with TRBD2. Germline lookup yields CDR1 SGHRS and CDR2 YFSETQ. The CDR3 loop spans 15 amino acids. After removal of 4 bases from V and 0 bases from J, the junction contained 1 base not matched to a gene. The CDR3 sequence is CASSLAGDSYNEQFF. CDR3 sequence (DNA): TGCGCCAGCAGCCTAGCGGGAGACTCCTACAATGAGCAGTTCTTC.

This chain connects TRBV29-1 to TRBJ1-1; 7 positions match TRBD1. V was clipped by 2 bases and J by 9 bases; unmatched bases: 6. Germline CDR1 is SQVTM and CDR2 is ANQGSEA. The CDR3 length is 12 residues. DNA of the CDR3: TGCAGCGTTGAACAGGGGGTCCTTAAAGCTTTCTTT. Translated: CSVEQGVLKAFF.

The chain employs TRBV19 and TRBJ1-1; 7 bases line up with TRBD1. V lost 7 bases, J lost 3 bases, and 14 bases stayed unmatched. The CDR3 totals 16 residues. Germline CDR1 and CDR2: LNHDA and SQIVND (reference sequence). This chain's CDR3 is CASISLSEGADTEAFF. In DNA, the CDR3 is TGTGCCAGTATTTCCCTTTCGGAGGGGGCGGACACTGAAGCTTTCTTT.

V and J are TRBV5-1 and TRBJ2-5; 12 bases align to TRBD2. The germline CDR1 and CDR2 sequences are SGHRS and YFSETQ. J gave up 2 bases and V 4 bases, and 3 bases lay outside the gene matches. CDR3 length: 15 amino acids. The CDR3 reads CASSVTSGGQETQYF. The CDR3 DNA reads as TGCGCCAGCAGCGTAACTAGCGGGGGGCAAGAGACCCAGTACTTC.

The rearrangement links TRBV18 to TRBJ1-2; D unclear. Trimming took 3 bases from V and 6 from J, leaving 11 bases between them. The CDR3 is 13 amino acids. The germline V gene has CDR1 KGHSH and CDR2 LQKENI. The CDR3 sequence: CASSPRLENGYTF. The CDR3 DNA follows: TGTGCCAGCTCACCGCGACTAGAAAATGGCTACACCTTC. Complete variable domain (other parts from reference TRBV18 and TRBJ1-2): NAGVMQNPRHLVRRRGQEARLRCSPMKGHSHVYWYRQLPEEGLKFMVYLQKENIIDESGMPKERFSAEFPKEGPSILRIQQVVRGDSAAYFCASSPRLENGYTFGSGTRLTVV.

CDR3 bases: TGCGCCAGCAGCCTAAGGACAGGGAGGGACACTGAAGCTTTCTTT. This gives the protein CASSLRTGRDTEAFF. The chain joins TRBV5-1 to TRBJ1-1; 8 nucleotides align to TRBD1. Germline V lookup: CDR1 SGHRS, CDR2 YFSETQ. V shed 4 bases, J shed 3 bases, and the junction held 8 bases outside the gene matches. CDR3 size: 15 residues.

The chain is built from TRBV4-1 and TRBJ2-7; 10 bases agree with TRBD1. The V gene end was trimmed by 3 bases and the J gene end by 5 bases; junction bases not matched to a gene: 7. Germline CDR1 and CDR2: MGHRA and YSYEKL. The CDR3 is 15 amino acids. CDR3 sequence reads: CASSHTRDRGDEQYF. The CDR3 nucleotides are TGCGCCAGCAGCCACACCCGGGACAGGGGCGACGAGCAGTACTTC.

This clone appeared once. The sample carries other DNA sequences with the same CDR3. V is TRBV10-3 and J is TRBJ2-7; tentatively, D is TRBD2 (5 bases). Germline lookup yields CDR1 ENHRY and CDR2 SYGVKD. This CDR3 contains 12 residues. Trimming left V 10 bases short and J 4 bases short, with 14 bases between. The CDR3 loop is CATPWGEYEQYF. The CDR3 region has the DNA TGTGCCACCCCATGGGGAGAGTACGAGCAGTACTTC.

The DNA for the CDR3 is TGTGCCAGCAGCTTAAAACTAGCGGGAGACAATGAGCAGTTCTTC. Amino acids: CASSLKLAGDNEQFF. The gene calls are TRBV7-9 and TRBJ2-1, with TRBD2 matching 11 bases. Losses at the gene ends were 2 bases for V and 5 bases for J; bases not matched to a gene: 2. This CDR3 has 15 residues. Germline V gene data show CDR1 as SEHNR and CDR2 as FQNEAQ (reference sequence).

CDR3 nucleotides: TGCAGCGTTGAGGGCAGGGGTACAAATACGCAGTATTTT. Translation: CSVEGRGTNTQYF. The V and J genes are TRBV29-1 and TRBJ2-3, with D maybe TRBD1 (6 bases). Looked up from germline, CDR1 is SQVTM and CDR2 is ANQGSEA. V lost 3 bases and J lost 7, with 14 bases in between. The CDR3 runs 13 residues.

The chain recombines TRBV6-5 with TRBJ2-5; 7 nucleotides match TRBD1. The CDR3 totals 11 residues. Trimming at V came to 5 bases and at J to 10 bases, leaving 4 bases not matched to a gene. Germline CDR1 and CDR2: MNHEY and SVGAGI. Written as DNA, the CDR3 is TGTGCCAGCAGTGACAGGGTCGGCCAGTACTTC. Translating it yields CASSDRVGQYF.

This chain joins TRBV19 and TRBJ1-5, with D unclear. Germline CDR1 and CDR2: LNHDA and SQIVND (reference sequence). Trimming left V 4 bases short and J 7 bases short, with 8 bases between. This CDR3 is 12 amino acids long. This chain's CDR3 is CASSSESQPQHF. As DNA, the CDR3 is TGTGCCAGTAGTAGCGAATCGCAGCCCCAGCATTTT.

The V call is TRBV7-2, the J call TRBJ1-3, with 9 bases fitting TRBD1. The V gene's germline CDR1 is SGHTA and CDR2 FQGNSA. V shed 7 bases and J 11 bases; nucleotides not matched to a gene: 9. There are 13 residues in the CDR3. The CDR3 region is CASKGQGSLAIYF. The CDR3 DNA is TGTGCCAGCAAGGGACAGGGTAGTTTGGCCATATATTTT.

J is TRBJ2-5 and V is TRBV28, with 13 bases matching TRBD2. This CDR3 has 16 residues. The trim removed 5 bases at V and 4 bases at J, leaving 7 bases unmatched. Per germline, CDR1 MDHEN and CDR2 SYDVKM. CDR3 sequence: CASSQGLAGVGETQYF. CDR3 sequence (DNA): TGTGCCAGCAGTCAAGGACTAGCGGGAGTTGGAGAGACCCAGTACTTC.

The V call is TRBV27, the J call TRBJ2-2; TRBD2 agrees at 7 bases. Germline V gives CDR1 MNHEY, CDR2 SMNVEV (reference sequence). The CDR3 is 16 amino acids. After removal of 2 bases from V and 4 bases from J, the junction contained 7 bases not matched to a gene. The CDR3 loop is CASSLAGELGTGELFF. The CDR3 nucleotides read TGTGCCAGCAGTTTAGCGGGGGAGTTGGGCACCGGGGAGCTGTTTTTT.

V usage is TRBV12-5 and J usage is TRBJ1-2; 7 bases fit TRBD1. The V gene's germline CDR1 is LGHNT and CDR2 FRNRAP. The CDR3 covers 14 residues. Trimming at V came to 5 bases and at J to 6 bases, leaving 9 bases not matched to a gene. Here the CDR3 reads CASGPTGNLNGYTF. CDR3 in DNA: TGTGCTAGTGGTCCGACAGGGAACCTCAATGGCTACACCTTC. The whole variable domain, remainder taken from reference TRBV12-5 and TRBJ1-2, is DARVTQTPRHKVTEMGQEVTMRCQPILGHNTVFWYRQTMMQGLELLAYFRNRAPLDDSGMPKDRFSAEMPDATLATLKIQPSEPRDSAVYFCASGPTGNLNGYTFGSGTRLTVV.

CDR3 loop: CASARTSGGYNEQFF. In nucleotides, the CDR3 is TGTGCCAGCGCAAGGACTAGCGGGGGGTACAATGAGCAGTTCTTC. The chain links TRBV19 to TRBJ2-1; 14 bases agree with TRBD2. Looked up from germline, CDR1 is LNHDA and CDR2 is SQIVND (reference sequence). CDR3 size: 15 residues. Trimming took 9 bases from V and 4 from J; bases not matched to a gene: 5.

This clone was counted only a few times. The chain couples TRBV7-3 to TRBJ1-1; D is undetermined. This CDR3 contains 13 residues. The germline V gene has CDR1 SGHTA and CDR2 FQGTGA. V lost 2 bases and J lost 1, with 5 bases in between. The CDR3 sequence: CASSLYWNTEAFF. The CDR3 region has the DNA TGTGCCAGCAGCTTATACTGGAACACTGAAGCTTTCTTT.

The V gene is TRBV9, the J gene TRBJ1-4, with D possibly matching TRBD1 (6 bases). The CDR3 has 15 amino acids. Trimming removed 3 bases from V and 1 base from J, with 10 bases in between. CDR1 is SGDLS and CDR2 is YYNGEE in the germline V gene. For the CDR3, the DNA is TGTGCCAGCAGCGCTACAGGGTTAACTAATGAAAAACTGTTTTTT. Protein sequence: CASSATGLTNEKLFF.

The genes are TRBV19 and TRBJ2-2; TRBD2 might be the D (6 bases). The V end lost 4 bases, the J end lost 4 bases, and 13 bases lay between the germline ends. Germline loops: CDR1 LNHDA, CDR2 SQIVND (reference sequence). This CDR3 is 15 amino acids long. The CDR3 sequence: CASSTRTMGTGELFF. In DNA, the CDR3 is TGTGCCAGTAGTACCAGGACTATGGGCACCGGGGAGCTGTTTTTT.

This chain links TRBV6-6 with TRBJ2-7; no firm D call. The CDR3 extends over 13 amino acids. The V and J ends lost 6 bases and 0 bases respectively, with 9 bases between them. The germline V gene encodes CDR1 MNHNY and CDR2 SVGAGI (reference sequence). CDR3 nucleotides: TGTGCCAGCAGCCCCGGGTCCTCCTACGAGCAGTACTTC. Residues: CASSPGSSYEQYF.